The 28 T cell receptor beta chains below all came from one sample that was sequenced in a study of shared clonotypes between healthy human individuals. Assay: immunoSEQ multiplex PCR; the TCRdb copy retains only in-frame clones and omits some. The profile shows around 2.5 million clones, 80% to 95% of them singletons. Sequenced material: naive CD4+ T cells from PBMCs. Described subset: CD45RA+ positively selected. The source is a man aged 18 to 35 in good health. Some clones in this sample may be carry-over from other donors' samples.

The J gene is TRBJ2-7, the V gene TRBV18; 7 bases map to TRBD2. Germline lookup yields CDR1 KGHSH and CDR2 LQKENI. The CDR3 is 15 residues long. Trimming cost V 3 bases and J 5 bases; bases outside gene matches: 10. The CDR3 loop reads CASSPLGGSPNEQYF. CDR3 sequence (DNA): TGTGCCAGCTCACCTTTGGGCGGGAGTCCAAACGAGCAGTACTTC.

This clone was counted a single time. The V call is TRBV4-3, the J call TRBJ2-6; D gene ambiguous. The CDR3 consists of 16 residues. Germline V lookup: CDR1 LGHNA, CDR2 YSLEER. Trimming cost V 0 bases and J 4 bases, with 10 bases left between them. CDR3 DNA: TGCGCCAGCAGCCAAGAAAGGCCGCGGGGGGCCAACGTCCTGACTTTC. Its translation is CASSQERPRGANVLTF.

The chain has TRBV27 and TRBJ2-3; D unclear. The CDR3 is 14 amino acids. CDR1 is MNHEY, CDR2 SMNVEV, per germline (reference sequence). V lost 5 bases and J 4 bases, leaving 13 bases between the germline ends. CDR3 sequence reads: CASSPYNRPDTQYF. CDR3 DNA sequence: TGTGCCAGCAGTCCCTACAACCGCCCAGATACGCAGTATTTT.

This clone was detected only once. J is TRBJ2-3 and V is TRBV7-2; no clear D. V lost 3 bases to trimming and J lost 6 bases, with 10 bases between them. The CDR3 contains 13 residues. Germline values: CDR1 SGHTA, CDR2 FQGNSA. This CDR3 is CASSFSFRDTQYF. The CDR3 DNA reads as TGTGCCAGCAGCTTCTCTTTTAGGGATACGCAGTATTTT.

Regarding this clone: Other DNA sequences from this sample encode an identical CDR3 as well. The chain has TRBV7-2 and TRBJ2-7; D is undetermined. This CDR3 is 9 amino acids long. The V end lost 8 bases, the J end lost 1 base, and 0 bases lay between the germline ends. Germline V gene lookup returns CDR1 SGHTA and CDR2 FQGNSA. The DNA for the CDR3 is TGTGCCAGCTCCTACGAGCAGTACTTC. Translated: CASSYEQYF.

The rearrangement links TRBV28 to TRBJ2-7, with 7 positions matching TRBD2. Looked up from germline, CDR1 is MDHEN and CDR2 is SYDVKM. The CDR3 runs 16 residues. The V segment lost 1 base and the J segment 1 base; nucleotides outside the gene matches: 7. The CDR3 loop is CASSLLGGERSYEQYF. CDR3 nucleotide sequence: TGTGCCAGCAGTTTATTGGGGGGGGAGAGGTCCTACGAGCAGTACTTC.

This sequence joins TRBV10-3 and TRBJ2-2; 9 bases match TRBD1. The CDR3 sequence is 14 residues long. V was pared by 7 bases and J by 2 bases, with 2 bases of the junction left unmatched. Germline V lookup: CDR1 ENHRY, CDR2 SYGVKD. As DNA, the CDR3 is TGTGCCATCAAGGGACAGGGAAACACCGGGGAGCTGTTTTTT. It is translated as CAIKGQGNTGELFF.

CDR3 residues: CASSLVFPDPLEGYTF. The CDR3 DNA is TGTGCCAGCAGCTTAGTATTCCCCGACCCCCTGGAGGGCTACACCTTC. The chain links TRBV7-9 to TRBJ1-2; D is uncertain. The CDR3 sequence is 16 residues long. The V end was cut by 1 base, the J end by 8 bases, with 20 bases between. Germline-derived CDR1 and CDR2 are SEHNR and FQNEAQ (reference sequence). Supplemented by reference TRBV7-9 and TRBJ1-2, the full variable domain reads DTGVSQNPRHKITKRGQNVTFRCDPISEHNRLYWYRQTLGQGPEFLTYFQNEAQLEKSRLLSDRFSAERPKGSFSTLEIQRTEQGDSAMYLCASSLVFPDPLEGYTFGSGTRLTVV.

The CDR3 region has the DNA TGTGCCAGCTCACCACCGAGTAGCGGGGGGAAAGAGACCCAGTACTTC. Translating gives CASSPPSSGGKETQYF. The chain carries TRBV18 and TRBJ2-5; 10 bases are a match to TRBD2. Trimming removed 0 bases from V and 3 bases from J; junction bases left unmatched: 4. This CDR3 spans 16 amino acids. Germline assignment: CDR1 KGHSH and CDR2 LQKENI.

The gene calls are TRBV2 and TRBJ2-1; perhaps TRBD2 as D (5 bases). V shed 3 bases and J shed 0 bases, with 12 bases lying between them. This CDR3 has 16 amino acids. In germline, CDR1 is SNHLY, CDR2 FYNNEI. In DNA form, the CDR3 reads TGTGCCAGCAGTGATCGTGTGGGGAGCTCCTACAATGAGCAGTTCTTC. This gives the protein CASSDRVGSSYNEQFF.

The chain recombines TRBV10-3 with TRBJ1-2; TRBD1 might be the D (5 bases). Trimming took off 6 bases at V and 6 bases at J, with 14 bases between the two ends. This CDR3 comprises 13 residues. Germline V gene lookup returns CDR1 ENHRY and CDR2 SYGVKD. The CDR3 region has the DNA TGTGCCATCAGCGGGGGACGGGTGGATGGCTACACCTTC. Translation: CAISGGRVDGYTF.

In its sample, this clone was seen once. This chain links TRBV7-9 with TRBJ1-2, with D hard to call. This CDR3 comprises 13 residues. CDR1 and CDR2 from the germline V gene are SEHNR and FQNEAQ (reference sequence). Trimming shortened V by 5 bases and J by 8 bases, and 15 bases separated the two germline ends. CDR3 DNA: TGTGCCAGCAGCCGTGCGGCCTTTGGCGGCTACACCTTC. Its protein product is CASSRAAFGGYTF.

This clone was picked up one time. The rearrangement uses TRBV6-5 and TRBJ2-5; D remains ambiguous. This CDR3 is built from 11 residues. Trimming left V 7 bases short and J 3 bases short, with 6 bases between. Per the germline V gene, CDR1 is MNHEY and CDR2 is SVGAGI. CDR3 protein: CASKREETQYF. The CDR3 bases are TGTGCCAGCAAAAGGGAAGAGACCCAGTACTTC.

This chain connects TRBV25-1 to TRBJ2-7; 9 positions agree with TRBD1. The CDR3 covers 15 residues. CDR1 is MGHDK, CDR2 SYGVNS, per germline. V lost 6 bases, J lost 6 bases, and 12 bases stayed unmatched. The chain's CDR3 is CASSRDRAGGSEQYF. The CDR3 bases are TGTGCCAGCAGCCGGGACAGGGCTGGAGGGAGCGAGCAGTACTTC.

CDR3 nucleotides: TGTGCCAGCAGTGACTCGATGGGACGTTTAGATACGCAGTATTTT. Protein product: CASSDSMGRLDTQYF. The gene calls are TRBV6-4 and TRBJ2-3, with D perhaps given as TRBD1 or TRBD2 (5 bases each). The germline CDR1 and CDR2 sequences are MRHNA and SNTAGT. The CDR3 has 15 residues. V was clipped by 0 bases and J by 5 bases, with 12 bases between them.

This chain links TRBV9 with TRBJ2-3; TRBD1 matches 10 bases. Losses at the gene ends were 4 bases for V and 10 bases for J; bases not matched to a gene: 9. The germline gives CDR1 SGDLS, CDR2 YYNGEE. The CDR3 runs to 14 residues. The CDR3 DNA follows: TGTGCCAGCAGCCTCGGACAGGGGGTTCCTTCGCAGTATTTT. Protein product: CASSLGQGVPSQYF.

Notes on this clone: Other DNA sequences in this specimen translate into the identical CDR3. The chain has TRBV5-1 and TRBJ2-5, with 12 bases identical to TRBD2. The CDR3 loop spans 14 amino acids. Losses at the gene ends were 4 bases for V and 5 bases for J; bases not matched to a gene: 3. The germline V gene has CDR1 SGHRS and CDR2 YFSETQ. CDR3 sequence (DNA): TGCGCCAGCAGCGCAACTAGCGGGAGGGAGACCCAGTACTTC. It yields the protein CASSATSGRETQYF.

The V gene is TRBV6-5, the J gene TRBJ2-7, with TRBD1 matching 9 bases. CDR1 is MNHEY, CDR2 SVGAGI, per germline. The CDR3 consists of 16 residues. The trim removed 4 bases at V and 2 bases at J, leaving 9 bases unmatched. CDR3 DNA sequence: TGTGCCAGCAGTTCTGACCGGACAGGGGATACCTACGAGCAGTACTTC. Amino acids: CASSSDRTGDTYEQYF.

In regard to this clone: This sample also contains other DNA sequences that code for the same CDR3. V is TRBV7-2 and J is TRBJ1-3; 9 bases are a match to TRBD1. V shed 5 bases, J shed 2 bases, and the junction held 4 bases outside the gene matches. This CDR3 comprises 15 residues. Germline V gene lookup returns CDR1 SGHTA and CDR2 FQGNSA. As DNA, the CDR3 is TGTGCCAGCAGCCTACAGGGGGCGGCTGGAAACACCATATATTTT. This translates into CASSLQGAAGNTIYF.

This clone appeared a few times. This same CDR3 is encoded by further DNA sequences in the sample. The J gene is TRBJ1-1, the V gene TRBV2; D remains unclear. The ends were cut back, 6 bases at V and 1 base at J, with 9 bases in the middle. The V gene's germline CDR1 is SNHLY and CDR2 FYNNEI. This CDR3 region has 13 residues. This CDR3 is CASSGNRNTEAFF. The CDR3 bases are TGTGCCAGCAGCGGAAATCGGAACACTGAAGCTTTCTTT.

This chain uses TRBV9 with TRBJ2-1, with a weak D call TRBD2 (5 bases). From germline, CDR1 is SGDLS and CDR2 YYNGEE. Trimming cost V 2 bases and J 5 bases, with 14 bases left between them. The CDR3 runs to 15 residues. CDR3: CASSVRGRADNEQFF. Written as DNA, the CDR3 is TGTGCCAGCAGCGTCCGAGGGCGGGCAGACAATGAGCAGTTCTTC.

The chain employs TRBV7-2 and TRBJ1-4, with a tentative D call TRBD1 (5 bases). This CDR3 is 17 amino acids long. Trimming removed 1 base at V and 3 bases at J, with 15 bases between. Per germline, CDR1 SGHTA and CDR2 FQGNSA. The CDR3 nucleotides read TGTGCCAGCAGCTTAGGGGGGTTCTTGGGAGCTAATGAAAAACTGTTTTTT. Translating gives CASSLGGFLGANEKLFF.

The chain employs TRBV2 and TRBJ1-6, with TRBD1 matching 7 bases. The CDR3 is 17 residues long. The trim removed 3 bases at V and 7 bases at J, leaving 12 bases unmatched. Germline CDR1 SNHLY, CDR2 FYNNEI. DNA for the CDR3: TGTGCCAGCAGTGAGTTTTCAGAGGGGGCATGGAATTCACCCCTCCACTTT. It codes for CASSEFSEGAWNSPLHF.

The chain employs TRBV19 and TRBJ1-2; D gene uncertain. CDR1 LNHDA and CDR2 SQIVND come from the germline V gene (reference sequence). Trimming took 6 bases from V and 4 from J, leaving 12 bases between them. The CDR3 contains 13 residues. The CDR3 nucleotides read TGTGCCAGTAGCCCCAATGACCGCTATGGCTACACCTTC. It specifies CASSPNDRYGYTF.

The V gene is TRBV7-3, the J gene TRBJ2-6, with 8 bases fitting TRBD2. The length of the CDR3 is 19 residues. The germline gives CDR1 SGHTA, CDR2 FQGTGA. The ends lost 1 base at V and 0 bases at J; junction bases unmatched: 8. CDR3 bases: TGTGCCAGCAGCTTAATGGGAGTAGCGGGGAACTCTGGGGCCAACGTCCTGACTTTC. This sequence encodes CASSLMGVAGNSGANVLTF.

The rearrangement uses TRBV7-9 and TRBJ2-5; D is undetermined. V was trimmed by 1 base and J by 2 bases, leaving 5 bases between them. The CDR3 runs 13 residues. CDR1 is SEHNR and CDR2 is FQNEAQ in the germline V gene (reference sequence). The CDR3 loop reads CASSLVVQETQYF. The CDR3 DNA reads TGTGCCAGCAGCTTAGTTGTGCAAGAGACCCAGTACTTC.

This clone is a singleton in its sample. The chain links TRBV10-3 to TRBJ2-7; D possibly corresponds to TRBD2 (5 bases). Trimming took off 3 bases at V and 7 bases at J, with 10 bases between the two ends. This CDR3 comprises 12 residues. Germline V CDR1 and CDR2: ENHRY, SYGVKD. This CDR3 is CAISEGRGEQYF. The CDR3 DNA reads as TGTGCCATCAGTGAAGGCCGGGGAGAGCAGTACTTC.

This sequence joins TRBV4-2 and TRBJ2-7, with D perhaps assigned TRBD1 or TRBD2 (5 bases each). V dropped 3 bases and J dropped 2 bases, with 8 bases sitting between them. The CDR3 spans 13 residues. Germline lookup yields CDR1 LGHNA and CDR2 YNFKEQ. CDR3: CASSHTGPYEQYF. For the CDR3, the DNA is TGTGCCAGCAGCCACACGGGACCCTACGAGCAGTACTTC.